This T cell receptor (beta chain) stems from a study of shared clonotypes between healthy human individuals. TCRdb's copy holds only in-frame clones and misses some; the assay was immunoSEQ multiplex PCR. Of around 2.1 million clones listed, more than 85% are singletons. Germline CDR1 MDHEN, CDR2 SYDVKM. Trimming took 3 bases from V and 0 from J; bases not matched to a gene: 12. The CDR3 consists of 18 residues. Terminally differentiated effector memory CD45RA+ cells were excluded by CCR7 positive selection of CD45RO-negative cells. This clonotype was obtained from a young man in good health. Some clones in this sample may be carry-over from other donors' samples. Sequencing used naive CD8+ T cells from PBMCs. The J gene is TRBJ2-7, the V gene TRBV28, with 9 bases fitting TRBD2. The CDR3 DNA follows: TGTGCCAGCAGTTTCTTCCGGACTAGCGCAACAAGCTCCTACGAGCAGTACTTC. Protein: CASSFFRTSATSSYEQYF.